This T cell receptor (beta chain) was sequenced during a study of CDR3 diversity in severe acne. TCRdb recomputed calls from the PCR reads with MiXCR, one row per CDR3 protein. The sample includes about 86,000 distinct CDR3 sequences, around 50% of them seen just once. V lost 0 bases to trimming and J lost 0 bases, with 5 bases between them. Germline CDR1 ENHRY, CDR2 SYGVKD. The CDR3 extends over 14 amino acids. Sequences were obtained from blood. This chain links TRBV10-3 with TRBJ1-1; no clear D. This TCR was recovered from a male donor in good health, without acne. This CDR3 reads CAISESRMNTEAFF. The DNA for the CDR3 is TGTGCCATCAGTGAGTCCCGTATGAACACTGAAGCTTTCTTT.